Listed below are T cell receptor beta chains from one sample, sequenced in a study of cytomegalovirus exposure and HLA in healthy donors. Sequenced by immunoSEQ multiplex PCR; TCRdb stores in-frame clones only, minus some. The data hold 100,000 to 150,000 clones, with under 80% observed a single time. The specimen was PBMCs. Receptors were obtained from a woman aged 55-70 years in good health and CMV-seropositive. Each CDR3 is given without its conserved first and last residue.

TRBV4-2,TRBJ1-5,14,ASSQEVAGGGQPQH
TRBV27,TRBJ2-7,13,ASSFLGGAVYEQY
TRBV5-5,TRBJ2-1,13,ASSLSASGRGEQF
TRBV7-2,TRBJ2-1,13,ASSPSRNSYNEQF
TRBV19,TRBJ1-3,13,ASNPREGHSGTIY
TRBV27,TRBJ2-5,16,ASSKHRPSGGGEETQY
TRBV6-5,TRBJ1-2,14,ASSYSGTGVHSGYT
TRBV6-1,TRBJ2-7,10,ASGGGPYEQY
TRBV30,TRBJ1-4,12,AWTPGQLNEKLF
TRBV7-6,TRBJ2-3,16,ASSPSRARDTGTDTQY
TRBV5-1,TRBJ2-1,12,ASEAGDGYNEQF
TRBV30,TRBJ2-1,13,AWSEGQGAVNEQF
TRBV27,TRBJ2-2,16,ASSSSTSGGAGPGELF
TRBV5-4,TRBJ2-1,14,ASSLAPSATYNEQF
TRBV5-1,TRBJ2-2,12,ASRAGEGSGELF
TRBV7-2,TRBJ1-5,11,ASRLGANQPQH
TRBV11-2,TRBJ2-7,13,ASSPLGLARDEQY
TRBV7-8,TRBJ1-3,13,ASSLGGGYGNTIY
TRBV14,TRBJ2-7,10,ASGDRVYEQY
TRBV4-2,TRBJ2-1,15,ASSQDFSGSGYNEQF
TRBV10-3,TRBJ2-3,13,AISDRTRTADTQY
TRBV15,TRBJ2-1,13,ATTRDRELANEQF
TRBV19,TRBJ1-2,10,ASSSNGGAHT
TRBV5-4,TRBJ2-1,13,ASSSPPTGENEQF
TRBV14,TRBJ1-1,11,ASSQDWATEAF
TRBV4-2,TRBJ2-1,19,ASSQSQGGLAGGLGSNEQF
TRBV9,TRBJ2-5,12,ASSVAVGGETQY
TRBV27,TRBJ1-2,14,ASSRVGSTGNYGYT
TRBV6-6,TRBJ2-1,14,ASSYSNGEAYNEQF
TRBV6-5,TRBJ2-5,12,ASSLTGNQETQY
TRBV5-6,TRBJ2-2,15,ASSFPAGTGGPGELF
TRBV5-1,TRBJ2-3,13,ASSLTGESTDTQY
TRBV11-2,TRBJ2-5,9,ASSPQETQY
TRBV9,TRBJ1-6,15,ASSADGGNSYNSPLH
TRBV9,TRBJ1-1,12,ASSSRGLDTEAF
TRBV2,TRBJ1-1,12,ASSSQGMNTEAF
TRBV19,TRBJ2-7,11,ASNRGQGEEQY
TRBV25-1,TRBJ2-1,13,ASSDLPGGFNEQF
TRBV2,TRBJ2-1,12,ASSGDSEYNEQF
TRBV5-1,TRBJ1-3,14,ASSSTGGIDGNTIY
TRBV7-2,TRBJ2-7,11,ASRHRGTYEQY
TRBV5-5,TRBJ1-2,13,ASSAGQGSVYGYT
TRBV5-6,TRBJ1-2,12,ASSMGGGPYGYT
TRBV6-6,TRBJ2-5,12,ASSPGFFQETQY
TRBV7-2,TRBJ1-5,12,ASSAQYSNQPQH
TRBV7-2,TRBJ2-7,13,ASSLYSGSFGEQY
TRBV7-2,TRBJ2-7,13,ASSPRTGGDYEQY
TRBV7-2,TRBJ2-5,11,ASSLALQETQY
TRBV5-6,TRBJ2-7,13,ASSSEAGSRYEQY
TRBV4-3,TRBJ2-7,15,ASSQSPAGGEKSEQY